What follows is one T cell receptor beta chain and its context. The CDR3 contains 17 residues. Germline V gene data show CDR1 as LGHNA and CDR2 as YNFKEQ. V was pared by 1 base and J by 0 bases, with 7 bases of the junction left unmatched. These data belong to a study of blood T cell repertoires in COVID-19. TCRdb keeps only in-frame clones here, not all; method: immunoSEQ multiplex PCR. Found here are hundreds of thousands of clones, 85% of them singletons; the top ten hold around 1.9%. Exposed participants encountered a COVID-19 case during the 2 weeks preceding study entry. This clonotype was obtained from a woman in her twenties or thirties who had been exposed to COVID-19. This chain joins TRBV4-2 and TRBJ2-3; TRBD2 agrees at 7 bases. The sequenced sample was PBMCs or T cells enriched from blood (not recorded which). CDR3 protein: CASSQGWEGKSTDTQYF. CDR3 bases: TGTGCCAGCAGCCAAGGATGGGAGGGCAAGAGCACAGATACGCAGTATTTT.